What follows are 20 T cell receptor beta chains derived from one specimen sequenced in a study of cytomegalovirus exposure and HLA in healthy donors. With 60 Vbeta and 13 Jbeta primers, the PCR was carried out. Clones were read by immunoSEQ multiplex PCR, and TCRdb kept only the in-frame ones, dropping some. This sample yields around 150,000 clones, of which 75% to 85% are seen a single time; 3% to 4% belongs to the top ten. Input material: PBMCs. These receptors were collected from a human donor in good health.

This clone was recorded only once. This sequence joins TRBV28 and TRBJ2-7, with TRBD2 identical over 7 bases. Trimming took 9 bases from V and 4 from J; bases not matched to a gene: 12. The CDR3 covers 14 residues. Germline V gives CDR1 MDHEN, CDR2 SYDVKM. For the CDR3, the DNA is TGTGCCAGTCTAACTTTGGGGGGGAGGTACGAGCAGTACTTC. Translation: CASLTLGGRYEQYF. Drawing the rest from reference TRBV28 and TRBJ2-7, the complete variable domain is DVKVTQSSRYLVKRTGEKVFLECVQDMDHENMFWYRQDPGLGLRLIYFSYDVKMKEKGDIPEGYSVSREKKERFSLILESASTNQTSMYLCASLTLGGRYEQYFGPGTRLTVT.

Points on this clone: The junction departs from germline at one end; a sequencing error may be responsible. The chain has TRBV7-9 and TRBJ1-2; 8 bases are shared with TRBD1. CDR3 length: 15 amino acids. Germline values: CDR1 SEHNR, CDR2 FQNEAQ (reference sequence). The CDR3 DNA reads TGTGCCAGCAGCTTAGGACAGACAGGGGACTATGGCTACCCCTTC. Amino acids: CASSLGQTGDYGYPF.

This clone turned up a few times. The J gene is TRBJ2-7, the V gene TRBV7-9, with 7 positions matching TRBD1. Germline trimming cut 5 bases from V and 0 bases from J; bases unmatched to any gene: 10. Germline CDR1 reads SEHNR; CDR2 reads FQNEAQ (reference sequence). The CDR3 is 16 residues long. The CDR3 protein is CASSPQLTGDSYEQYF. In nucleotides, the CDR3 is TGTGCCAGCAGCCCCCAGCTAACAGGGGACTCCTACGAGCAGTACTTC.

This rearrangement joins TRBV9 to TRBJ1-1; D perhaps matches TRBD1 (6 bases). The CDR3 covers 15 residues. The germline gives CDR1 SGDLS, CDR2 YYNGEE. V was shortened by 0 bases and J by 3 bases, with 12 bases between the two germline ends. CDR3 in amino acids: CASSVGAGAYTEAFF. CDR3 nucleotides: TGTGCCAGCAGCGTAGGGGCAGGGGCGTACACTGAAGCTTTCTTT.

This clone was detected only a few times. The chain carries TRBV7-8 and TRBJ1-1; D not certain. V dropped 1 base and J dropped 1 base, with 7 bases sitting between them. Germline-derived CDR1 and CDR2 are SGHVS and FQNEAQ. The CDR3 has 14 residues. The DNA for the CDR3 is TGTGCCAGCAGCTTAGAGGCAGGGAACACTGAAGCTTTCTTT. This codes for CASSLEAGNTEAFF.

The CDR3 is CASSWSGGRADTQYF. The DNA of the CDR3 is TGTGCCAGTAGTTGGTCGGGAGGGCGGGCAGATACGCAGTATTTT. The chain couples TRBV19 to TRBJ2-3; 8 bases map to TRBD2. Germline CDR1 LNHDA, CDR2 SQIVND (reference sequence). This CDR3 region has 15 residues. V trimming: 5 bases; J trimming: 4 bases; junction bases outside the gene matches: 8.

CDR3 DNA sequence: TGCGCCAGCAGTCTAAGCCCCACCTACGAGCAGTACTTC. Translation: CASSLSPTYEQYF. The rearrangement uses TRBV4-1 and TRBJ2-7; no reliable D call. From germline, CDR1 is MGHRA and CDR2 YSYEKL. Trimming pared 6 bases from V and 2 bases from J, leaving 11 bases between. This CDR3 has 13 residues.

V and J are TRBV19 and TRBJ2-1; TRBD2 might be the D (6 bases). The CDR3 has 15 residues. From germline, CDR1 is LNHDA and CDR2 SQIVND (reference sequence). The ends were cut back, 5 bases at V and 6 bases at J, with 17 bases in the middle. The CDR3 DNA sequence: TGTGCCAGTAGTTCCGGGACTGATGGCAGCAATGAGCAGTTCTTC. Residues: CASSSGTDGSNEQFF.

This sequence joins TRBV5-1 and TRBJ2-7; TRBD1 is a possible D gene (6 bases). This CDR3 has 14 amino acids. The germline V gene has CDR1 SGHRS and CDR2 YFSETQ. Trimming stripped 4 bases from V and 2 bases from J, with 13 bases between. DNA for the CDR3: TGCGCCAGCAGCACCCGACAGGAACCCTACGAGCAGTACTTC. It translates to CASSTRQEPYEQYF.

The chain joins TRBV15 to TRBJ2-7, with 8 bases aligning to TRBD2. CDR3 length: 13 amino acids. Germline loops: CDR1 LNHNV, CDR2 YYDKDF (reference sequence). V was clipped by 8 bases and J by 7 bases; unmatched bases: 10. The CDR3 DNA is TGTGCCACCCGTAAACTAGCGGAGCGGGAGCAGTACTTC. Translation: CATRKLAEREQYF.

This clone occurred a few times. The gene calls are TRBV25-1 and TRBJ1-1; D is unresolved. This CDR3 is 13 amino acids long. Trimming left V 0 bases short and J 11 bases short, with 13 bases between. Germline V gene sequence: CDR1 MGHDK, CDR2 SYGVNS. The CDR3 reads CASSEYSGPGAFF. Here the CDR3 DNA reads TGTGCCAGCAGTGAATATAGCGGCCCGGGCGCTTTCTTT.

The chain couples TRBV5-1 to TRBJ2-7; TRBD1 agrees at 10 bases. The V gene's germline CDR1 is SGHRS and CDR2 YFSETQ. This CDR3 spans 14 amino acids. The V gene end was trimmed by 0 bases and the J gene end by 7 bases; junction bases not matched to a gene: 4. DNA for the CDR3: TGCGCCAGCAGCTTGGGACAGGGGGCGGTTGAGCAGTACTTC. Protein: CASSLGQGAVEQYF. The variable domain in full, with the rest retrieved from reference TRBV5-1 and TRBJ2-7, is KAGVTQTPRYLIKTRGQQVTLSCSPISGHRSVSWYQQTPGQGLQFLFEYFSETQRNKGNFPGRFSGRQFSNSRSEMNVSTLELGDSALYLCASSLGQGAVEQYFGPGTRLTVT.

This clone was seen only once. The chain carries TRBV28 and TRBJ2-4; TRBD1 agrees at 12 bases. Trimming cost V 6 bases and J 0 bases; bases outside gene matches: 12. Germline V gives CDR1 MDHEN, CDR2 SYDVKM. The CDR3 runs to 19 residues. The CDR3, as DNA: TGTGCCAGCAGGGACTCCGGGACAGGGGGCCTGATAGCCAAAAACATTCAGTACTTC. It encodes CASRDSGTGGLIAKNIQYF.

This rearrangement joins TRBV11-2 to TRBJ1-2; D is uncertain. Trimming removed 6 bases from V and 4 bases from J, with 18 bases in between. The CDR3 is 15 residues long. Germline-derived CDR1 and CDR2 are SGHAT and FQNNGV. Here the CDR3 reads CASRPNRGSPYGYTF. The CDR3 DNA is TGTGCCAGCAGACCCAACCGGGGAAGCCCCTATGGCTACACCTTC.

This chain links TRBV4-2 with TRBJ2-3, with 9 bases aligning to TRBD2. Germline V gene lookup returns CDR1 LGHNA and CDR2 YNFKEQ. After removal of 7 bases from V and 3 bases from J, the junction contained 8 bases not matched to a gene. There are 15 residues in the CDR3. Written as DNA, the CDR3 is TGTGCCAGCAATGGAGGCGGGGGGGCGACAGATACGCAGTATTTT. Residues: CASNGGGGATDTQYF.

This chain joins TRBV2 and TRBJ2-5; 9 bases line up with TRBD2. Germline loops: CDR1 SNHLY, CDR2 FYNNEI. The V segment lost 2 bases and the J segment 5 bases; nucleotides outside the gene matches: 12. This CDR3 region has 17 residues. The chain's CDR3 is CASSELGLAGYRETQYF. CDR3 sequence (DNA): TGTGCCAGCAGTGAACTAGGGCTAGCGGGGTACAGGGAGACCCAGTACTTC.

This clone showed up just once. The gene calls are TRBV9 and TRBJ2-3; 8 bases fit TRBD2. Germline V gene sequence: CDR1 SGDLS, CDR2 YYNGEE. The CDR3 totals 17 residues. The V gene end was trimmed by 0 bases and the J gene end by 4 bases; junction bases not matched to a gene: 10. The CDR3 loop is CASSVVGPRGGSDTQYF. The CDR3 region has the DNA TGTGCCAGCAGCGTAGTAGGTCCACGGGGGGGTTCAGATACGCAGTATTTT.

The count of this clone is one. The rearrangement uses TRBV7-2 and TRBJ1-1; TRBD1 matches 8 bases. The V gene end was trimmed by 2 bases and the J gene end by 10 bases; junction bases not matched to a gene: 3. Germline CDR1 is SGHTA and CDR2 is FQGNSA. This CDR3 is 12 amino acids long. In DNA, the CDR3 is TGTGCCAGCAGCTTAACAGGGGGAAGAGCTTTCTTT. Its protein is CASSLTGGRAFF.

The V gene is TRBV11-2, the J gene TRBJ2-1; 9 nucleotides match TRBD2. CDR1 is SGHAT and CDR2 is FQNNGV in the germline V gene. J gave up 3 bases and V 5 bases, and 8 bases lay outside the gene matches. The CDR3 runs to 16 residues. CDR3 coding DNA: TGTGCCAGCAGCCCCGTGACTAGCGGAGTCTACAATGAGCAGTTCTTC. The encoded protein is CASSPVTSGVYNEQFF.

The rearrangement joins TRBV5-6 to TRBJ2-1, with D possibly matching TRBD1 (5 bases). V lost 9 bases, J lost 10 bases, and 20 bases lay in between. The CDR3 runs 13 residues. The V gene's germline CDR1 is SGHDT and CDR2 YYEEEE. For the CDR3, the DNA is TGTGCCACCCGTCAGGGTTCCTGGGGAGAGCAGTTCTTC. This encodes CATRQGSWGEQFF.